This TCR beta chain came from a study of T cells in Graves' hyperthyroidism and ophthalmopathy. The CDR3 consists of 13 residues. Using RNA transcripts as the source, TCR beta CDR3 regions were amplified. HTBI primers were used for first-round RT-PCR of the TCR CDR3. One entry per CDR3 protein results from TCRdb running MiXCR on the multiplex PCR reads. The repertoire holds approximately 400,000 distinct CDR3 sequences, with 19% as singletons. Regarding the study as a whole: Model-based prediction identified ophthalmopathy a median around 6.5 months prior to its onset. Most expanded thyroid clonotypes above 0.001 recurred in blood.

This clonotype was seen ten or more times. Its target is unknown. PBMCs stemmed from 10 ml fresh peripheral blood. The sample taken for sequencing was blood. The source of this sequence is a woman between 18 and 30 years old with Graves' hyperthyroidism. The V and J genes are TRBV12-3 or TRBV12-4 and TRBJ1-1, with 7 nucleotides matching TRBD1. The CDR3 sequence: CATRDRINTEAFF. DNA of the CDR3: TGTGCTACCCGGGACAGAATAAACACTGAAGCTTTCTTT.